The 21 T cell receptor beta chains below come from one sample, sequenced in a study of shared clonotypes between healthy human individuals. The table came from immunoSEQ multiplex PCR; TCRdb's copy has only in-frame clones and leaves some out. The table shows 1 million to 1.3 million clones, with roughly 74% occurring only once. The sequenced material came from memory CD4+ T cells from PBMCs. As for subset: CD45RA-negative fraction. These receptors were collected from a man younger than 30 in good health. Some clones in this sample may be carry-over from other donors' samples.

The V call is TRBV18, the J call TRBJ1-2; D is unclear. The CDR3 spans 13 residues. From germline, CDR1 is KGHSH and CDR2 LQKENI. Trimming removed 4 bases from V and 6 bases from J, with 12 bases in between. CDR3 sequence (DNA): TGTGCCAGCTCACTTATCGGGAAAGATGGCTACACCTTC. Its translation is CASSLIGKDGYTF.

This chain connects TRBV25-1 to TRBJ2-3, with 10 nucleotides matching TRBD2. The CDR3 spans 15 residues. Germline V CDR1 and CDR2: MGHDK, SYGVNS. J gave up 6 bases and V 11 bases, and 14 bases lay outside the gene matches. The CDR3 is CAGTPTSGVGDTQYF. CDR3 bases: TGTGCCGGCACCCCCACTAGCGGGGTGGGGGATACGCAGTATTTT. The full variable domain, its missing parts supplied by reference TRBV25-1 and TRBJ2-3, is EADIYQTPRYLVIGTGKKITLECSQTMGHDKMYWYQQDPGMELHLIHYSYGVNSTEKGDLSSESTVSRIRTEHFPLTLESARPSHTSQYLCAGTPTSGVGDTQYFGPGTRLTVL.

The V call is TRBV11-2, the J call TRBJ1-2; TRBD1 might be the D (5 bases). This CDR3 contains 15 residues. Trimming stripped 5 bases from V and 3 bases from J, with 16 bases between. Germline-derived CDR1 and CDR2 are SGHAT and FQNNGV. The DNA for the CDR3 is TGTGCCAGCAGCCCCCCAACGGGGGGTCACTATGGCTACACCTTC. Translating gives CASSPPTGGHYGYTF. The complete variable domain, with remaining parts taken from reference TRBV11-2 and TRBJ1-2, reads EAGVAQSPRYKIIEKRQSVAFWCNPISGHATLYWYQQILGQGPKLLIQFQNNGVVDDSQLPKDRFSAERLKGVDSTLKIQPAKLEDSAVYLCASSPPTGGHYGYTFGSGTRLTVV.

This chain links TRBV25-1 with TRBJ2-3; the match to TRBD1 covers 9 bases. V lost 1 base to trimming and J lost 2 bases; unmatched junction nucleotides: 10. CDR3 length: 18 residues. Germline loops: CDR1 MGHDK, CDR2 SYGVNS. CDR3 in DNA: TGTGCCAGCAGTGAATGGGGGACCGGGACAGGGAACACAGATACGCAGTATTTT. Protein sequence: CASSEWGTGTGNTDTQYF.

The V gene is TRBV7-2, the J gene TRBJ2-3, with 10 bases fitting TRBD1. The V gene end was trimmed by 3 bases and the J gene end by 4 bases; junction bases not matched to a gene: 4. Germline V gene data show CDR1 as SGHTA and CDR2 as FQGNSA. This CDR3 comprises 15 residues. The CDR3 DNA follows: TGTGCCAGCAGCTTTGACAGGGGGCCGGCAGATACGCAGTATTTT. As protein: CASSFDRGPADTQYF.

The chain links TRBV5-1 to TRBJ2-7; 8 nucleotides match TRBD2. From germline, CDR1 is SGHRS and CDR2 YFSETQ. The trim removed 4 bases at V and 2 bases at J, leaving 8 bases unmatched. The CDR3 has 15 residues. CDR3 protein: CASSLGLVPPYEQYF. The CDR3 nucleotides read TGCGCCAGCAGCCTGGGACTAGTTCCCCCCTACGAGCAGTACTTC.

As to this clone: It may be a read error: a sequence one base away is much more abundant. For the CDR3, the DNA is TGTGCCAGCAGAATCGGCGAAACAAATACCTACGAGCAGTACTTC. The encoded protein is CASRIGETNTYEQYF. This chain joins TRBV28 and TRBJ2-7; D is uncertain. The germline gives CDR1 MDHEN, CDR2 SYDVKM. The CDR3 runs 15 residues. Trimming removed 6 bases from V and 2 bases from J, with 17 bases in between. Based on the CDR3 plus reference TRBV28 and TRBJ2-7, the full variable domain is DVKVTQSSRYLVKRTGEKVFLECVQDMDHENMFWYRQDPGLGLRLIYFSYDVKMKEKGDIPEGYSVSREKKERFSLILESASTNQTSMYLCASRIGETNTYEQYFGPGTRLTVT.

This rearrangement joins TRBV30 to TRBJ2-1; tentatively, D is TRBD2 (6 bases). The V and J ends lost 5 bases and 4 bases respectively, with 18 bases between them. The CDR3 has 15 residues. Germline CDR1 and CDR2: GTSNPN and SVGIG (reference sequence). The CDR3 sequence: CAWAPLAAPYNEQFF. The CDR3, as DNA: TGTGCCTGGGCCCCCTTAGCGGCACCTTACAATGAGCAGTTCTTC.

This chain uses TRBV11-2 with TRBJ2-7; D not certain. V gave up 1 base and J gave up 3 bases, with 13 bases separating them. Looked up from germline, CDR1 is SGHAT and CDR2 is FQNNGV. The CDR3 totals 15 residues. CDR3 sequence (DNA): TGTGCCAGCAGCTTAGCTGGCTTTCGGGTCTACGAGCAGTACTTC. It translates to CASSLAGFRVYEQYF.

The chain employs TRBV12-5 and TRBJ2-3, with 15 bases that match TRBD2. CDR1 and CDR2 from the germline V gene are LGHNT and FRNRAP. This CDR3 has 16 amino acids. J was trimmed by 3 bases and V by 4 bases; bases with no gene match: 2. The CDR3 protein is CASGSGLAGGTDTQYF. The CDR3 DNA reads TGTGCTAGTGGTTCGGGACTAGCGGGAGGTACAGATACGCAGTATTTT.

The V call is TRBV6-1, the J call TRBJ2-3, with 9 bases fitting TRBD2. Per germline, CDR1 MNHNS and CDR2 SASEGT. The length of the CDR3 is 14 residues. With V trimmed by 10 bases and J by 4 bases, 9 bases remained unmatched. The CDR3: CATKGGTSPDTQYF. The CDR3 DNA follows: TGTGCCACCAAAGGCGGGACTAGCCCAGATACGCAGTATTTT.

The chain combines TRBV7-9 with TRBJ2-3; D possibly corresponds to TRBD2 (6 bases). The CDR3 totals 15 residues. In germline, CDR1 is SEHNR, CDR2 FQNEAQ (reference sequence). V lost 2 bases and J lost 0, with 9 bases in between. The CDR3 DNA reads TGTGCCAGCAGCTTAAAACTAGCTAGCACAGATACGCAGTATTTT. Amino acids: CASSLKLASTDTQYF.

The CDR3 bases are TGTGCCAGCCACCCAGGGGGCCCGGGCACTGAAGCTTTCTTT. Translating it yields CASHPGGPGTEAFF. The V call is TRBV6-6, the J call TRBJ1-1; 8 positions match TRBD1. The V gene end was trimmed by 8 bases and the J gene end by 4 bases; junction bases not matched to a gene: 9. CDR3 length equals 14 residues. Germline loops: CDR1 MNHNY, CDR2 SVGAGI (reference sequence).

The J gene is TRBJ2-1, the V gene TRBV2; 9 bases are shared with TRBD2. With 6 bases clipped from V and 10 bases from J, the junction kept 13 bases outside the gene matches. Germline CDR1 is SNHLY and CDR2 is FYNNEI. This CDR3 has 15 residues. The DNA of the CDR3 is TGTGCCAGCAGCTATATAGCGGGAGAATACGGGGAGCAGTTCTTC. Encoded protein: CASSYIAGEYGEQFF.

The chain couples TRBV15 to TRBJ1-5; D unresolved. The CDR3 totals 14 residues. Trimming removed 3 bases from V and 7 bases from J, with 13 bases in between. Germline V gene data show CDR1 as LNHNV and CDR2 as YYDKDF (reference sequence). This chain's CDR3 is CATSRGGRVQPQHF. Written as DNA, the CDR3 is TGTGCCACCAGCAGGGGAGGGAGGGTGCAGCCCCAGCATTTT.

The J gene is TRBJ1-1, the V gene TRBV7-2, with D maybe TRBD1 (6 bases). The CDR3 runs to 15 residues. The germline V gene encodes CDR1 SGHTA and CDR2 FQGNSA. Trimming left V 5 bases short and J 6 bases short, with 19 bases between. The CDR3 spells CASSPKGGRPSEAFF. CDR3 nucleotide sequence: TGTGCCAGCAGCCCTAAGGGGGGCCGCCCGTCTGAAGCTTTCTTT.

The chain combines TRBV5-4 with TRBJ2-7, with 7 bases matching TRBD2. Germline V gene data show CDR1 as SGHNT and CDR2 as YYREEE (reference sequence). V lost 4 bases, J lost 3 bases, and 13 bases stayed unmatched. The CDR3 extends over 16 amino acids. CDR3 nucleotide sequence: TGTGCCAGCAGCGCTTCACACGGGGGGAAGGACTACGAGCAGTACTTC. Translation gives CASSASHGGKDYEQYF. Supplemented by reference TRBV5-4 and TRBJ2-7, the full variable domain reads ETGVTQSPTHLIKTRGQQVTLRCSSQSGHNTVSWYQQALGQGPQFIFQYYREEENGRGNFPPRFSGLQFPNYSSELNVNALELDDSALYLCASSASHGGKDYEQYFGPGTRLTVT.

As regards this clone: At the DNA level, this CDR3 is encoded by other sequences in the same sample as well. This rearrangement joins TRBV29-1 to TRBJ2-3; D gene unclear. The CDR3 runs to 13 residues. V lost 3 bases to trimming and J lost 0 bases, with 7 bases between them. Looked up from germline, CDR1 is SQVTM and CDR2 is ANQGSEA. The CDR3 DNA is TGCAGCGTTGATACCGGGAGCACAGATACGCAGTATTTT. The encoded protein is CSVDTGSTDTQYF.

The DNA for the CDR3 is TGTGCCAGCAGCTTAGGTCCGGGGGCTGAGCAGTTCTTC. Translation gives CASSLGPGAEQFF. The chain carries TRBV7-2 and TRBJ2-1; D is tentatively TRBD1 or TRBD2 (6 bases each). The germline gives CDR1 SGHTA, CDR2 FQGNSA. This CDR3 is built from 13 residues. V dropped 1 base and J dropped 9 bases, with 10 bases sitting between them.

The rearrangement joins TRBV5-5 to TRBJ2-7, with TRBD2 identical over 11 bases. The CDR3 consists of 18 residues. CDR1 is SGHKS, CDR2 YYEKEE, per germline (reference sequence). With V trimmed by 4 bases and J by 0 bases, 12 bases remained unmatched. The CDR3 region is CASSRRGTSGQSSYEQYF. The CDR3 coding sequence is TGTGCCAGCAGCCGAAGAGGGACTAGCGGACAGAGCTCCTACGAGCAGTACTTC.

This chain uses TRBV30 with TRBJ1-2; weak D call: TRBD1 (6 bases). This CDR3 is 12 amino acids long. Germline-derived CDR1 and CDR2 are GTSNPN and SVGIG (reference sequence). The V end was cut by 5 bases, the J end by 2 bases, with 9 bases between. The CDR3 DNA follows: TGTGCCTGGGACAGGAGGAACTATGGCTACACCTTC. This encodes CAWDRRNYGYTF.